Listed below are T cell receptor beta chains from one sample, sequenced in a study of cytomegalovirus exposure and HLA in healthy donors. The repertoire was sequenced with immunoSEQ multiplex PCR; TCRdb's copy has only in-frame clones and lacks some. The sample yields around 150,000 clones, approximately 62% seen once. The sequencing sample was made of PBMCs. The receptors derive from a human donor in good health. CDR3s include the opening cysteine and the closing phenylalanine or tryptophan. A D gene is named only where the DNA matches it firmly. Clone size appears in some rows only: once, few, many, or a class for an expanded clone.

d_call | j_call | clone_size | v_call | cdr3_nt | cdr3_aa
TRBD1 | TRBJ1-5 | few | TRBV28 | TGTGCCAGCAGCTGGACAGGGGGCGCAGGCAATCAGCCCCAGCATTTT | CASSWTGGAGNQPQHF
TRBD1 | TRBJ2-2 | few | TRBV10-3 | TGTGCCATCAGTACCCCGGACAGGGCGAACACCGGGGAGCTGTTTTTT | CAISTPDRANTGELFF
- | TRBJ2-7 | - | TRBV5-4 | TGTGCCAGCAGCTTGGAACAGGCCAATTCCTACGAGCAGTACTTC | CASSLEQANSYEQYF
- | TRBJ2-7 | - | TRBV28 | TGTGCCAGCAACGATATGGGGGGTGCGATTTACGAGCAGTACTTC | CASNDMGGAIYEQYF
TRBD2 | TRBJ2-1 | - | TRBV29-1 | TGCAGCGCCGTACCTCCTAGCGGGAGGGTCGAGCAGTTCTTC | CSAVPPSGRVEQFF
TRBD1 | TRBJ2-2 | - | TRBV6-5 | TGTGCCAGCCGGGACAGAGGATCCCCCGGGGAGCTGTTTTTT | CASRDRGSPGELFF
- | TRBJ1-1 | - | TRBV19 | TGTGCCAGTAGTGGGAGAAGACCGAACACTGAAGCTTTCTTT | CASSGRRPNTEAFF
- | TRBJ2-5 | - | TRBV7-9 | TGTGCCAGCACCCCCCCTCAGGCGGGCAGGGGGGTACAAGAGACCCAGTACTTC | CASTPPQAGRGVQETQYF
TRBD2 | TRBJ2-3 | - | TRBV9 | TGTGCCAGCAGCGTCCAGTCGGGGGGGGGAGCAGATACGCAGTATTTT | CASSVQSGGGADTQYF
- | TRBJ2-3 | - | TRBV19 | TGTGCCAGTAGTCCCAACCGGGACTTAAACTACGATACGCAGTATTTT | CASSPNRDLNYDTQYF
TRBD2 | TRBJ2-1 | - | TRBV5-1 | TGCGCCAGCAGTAGGACTAGCGGGACCTACAATGAGCAGTTCTTC | CASSRTSGTYNEQFF
TRBD2 | TRBJ2-3 | - | TRBV6-1 | TGTGCCAGCAGCCTTCTTAGCGGGAGCGGGGATACGCAGTATTTT | CASSLLSGSGDTQYF
TRBD1 | TRBJ2-7 | once | TRBV5-1 | TGCGCCAGCAGCGCCGGGACAGGGGCCTACGAGCAGTACTTC | CASSAGTGAYEQYF
- | TRBJ2-2 | - | TRBV7-2 | TGTGCCAGCAACATTAGGACACGGACCGGGGAGCTGTTTTTT | CASNIRTRTGELFF
TRBD1 | TRBJ1-2 | - | TRBV18 | TGTGCCAGCTCACCGGACAGGGTGATTGGTGGCTACACCTTC | CASSPDRVIGGYTF
TRBD1 | TRBJ2-5 | - | TRBV18 | TGTGCCAGCTCACCCGACAGGGGGGTAGAGACCCAGTACTTC | CASSPDRGVETQYF
TRBD1 | TRBJ1-6 | few | TRBV9 | TGTGCCAGCAGCGTAAGGGACAGGACTACCTATAATTCACCCCTCCACTTT | CASSVRDRTTYNSPLHF
- | TRBJ2-4 | - | TRBV5-6 | TGTGCCAGCAGCCGACCAGCGCTAGCCAAAAACATTCAGTACTTC | CASSRPALAKNIQYF
- | TRBJ2-1 | - | TRBV7-6 | TGTGCCAGCAGCTTAAGGGGGGGGGCCAATTACAATGAGCAGTTCTTC | CASSLRGGANYNEQFF
TRBD2 | TRBJ2-2 | few | TRBV7-9 | TGTGCCAGCGGTCGACTAGCGGCTAACACCGGGGAGCTGTTTTTT | CASGRLAANTGELFF
- | TRBJ2-7 | - | TRBV2 | TGTGCCAGCAGTGACGACAGGACACAGTACTTC | CASSDDRTQYF
TRBD1 | TRBJ1-1 | - | TRBV5-1 | TGCGCCAGCAGGCAAGCGACAGGGAGCTGGACTGAAGCTTTCTTT | CASRQATGSWTEAFF
TRBD1 | TRBJ1-2 | - | TRBV6-1 | TGTGCCAGCAGCTTGGGGACAGGGGATGGCTACACCTTC | CASSLGTGDGYTF
- | TRBJ2-1 | - | TRBV6-6 | TGTGCCAGCAGTTACTCGTCCCAGGGCCGAGACAATGAGCAGTTCTTC | CASSYSSQGRDNEQFF
- | TRBJ2-7 | - | TRBV27 | TGTGCCAGCAGTAGCGAACGCAGGGTATTTCGCTACGAGCAGTACTTC | CASSSERRVFRYEQYF
- | TRBJ1-1 | - | TRBV19 | TGTGCCGGCTCTGACAGACCTAACACTGAAGCTTTCTTT | CAGSDRPNTEAFF
TRBD2 | TRBJ2-5 | - | TRBV5-1 | TGCGCCAGCAGCGCGGGACTAGCGGGAGTGGCCCAAGAGACCCAGTACTTC | CASSAGLAGVAQETQYF
TRBD2 | TRBJ2-7 | - | TRBV19 | TGTGCCAGTAGTACCAGCGGGAGGGTCCCCTACGAGCAGTACTTC | CASSTSGRVPYEQYF
- | TRBJ2-1 | - | TRBV9 | TGTGCCAGCAGCGTAGGGTGGGGGGATGAGCAGTTCTTC | CASSVGWGDEQFF
TRBD1 | TRBJ1-1 | - | TRBV6-1 | TGTGCCAGCAGTGAAGGGGGGACAGGGGTTGCTTTCTTT | CASSEGGTGVAFF
TRBD2 | TRBJ2-7 | few | TRBV4-1 | TGCGCCAGCAGCCCCGGACTAGCGAGCGAGCAGTACTTC | CASSPGLASEQYF
TRBD2 | TRBJ2-4 | - | TRBV5-4 | TGTGCCAGCAGCTTCGGGGCTAGCGGGAGAGCCAAAAACATTCAGTACTTC | CASSFGASGRAKNIQYF
- | TRBJ1-2 | - | TRBV5-5 | TGTGCCAGCAGCCCGGGAACCTATGGCTACACCTTC | CASSPGTYGYTF
- | TRBJ2-7 | - | TRBV4-1 | TGCGCCAGCAGCCAAGCCAGGGGTCTCTACGAGCAGTACTTC | CASSQARGLYEQYF
TRBD2 | TRBJ2-7 | few | TRBV6-1 | TGTGCCAGCAGTAAAGTCCGACTCGGACTAGCGGGATTGAACGGGCGCCCCTACGAGCAGTACTTC | CASSKVRLGLAGLNGRPYEQYF
TRBD2 | TRBJ2-7 | - | TRBV18 | TGTGCCAGCGCTCGGGGAGCGGGAGGGTCCACTCCCTACGAGCAGTACTTC | CASARGAGGSTPYEQYF
TRBD2 | TRBJ2-5 | once | TRBV5-1 | TGCGCCAGCAGCTCAGCCGCGGGGGGTAAGACCCAGTACTTC | CASSSAAGGKTQYF
TRBD1 | TRBJ1-6 | - | TRBV5-1 | TGCGCCAGCAGCCCTGCGGGACAGGGGGCTCCACCCCTCCACTTT | CASSPAGQGAPPLHF
- | TRBJ2-3 | - | TRBV11-3 | TGTGCCAGCAGCTGGAGAGCAGATACGCAGTATTTT | CASSWRADTQYF
- | TRBJ2-2 | - | TRBV11-1 | TGTGCCACCACGCCCCGCCTACTTCACACCGGGGAGCTGTTTTTT | CATTPRLLHTGELFF
TRBD2 | TRBJ2-2 | - | TRBV5-1 | TGCGCCAGCAGCTTGGGCCCCGGGACTAGCGGGAATGGGGAGCTGTTTTTT | CASSLGPGTSGNGELFF
- | TRBJ2-7 | - | TRBV19 | TGTGCCAGTGGACGGGAGCTCTCCTACGAGCAGTACTTC | CASGRELSYEQYF
- | TRBJ1-5 | once | TRBV28 | TGTGCCAGCAGTTTCTTCGGAGGCTACAATCAGCCCCAGCATTTT | CASSFFGGYNQPQHF
TRBD2 | TRBJ2-1 | - | TRBV28 | TGTGCCAGCAGTCTAGGGACTAATTATGAGCAGTTCTTC | CASSLGTNYEQFF
- | TRBJ2-1 | - | TRBV5-1 | TGCGCCAGCAGCCCCACCGGGACTGACAAAGGGGAGCAGTTCTTC | CASSPTGTDKGEQFF
- | TRBJ1-1 | - | TRBV28 | TGTGCCAGCAGTTTTCGCACTGAAGCTTTCTTT | CASSFRTEAFF
- | TRBJ2-2 | - | TRBV4-2 | TGTGCCAGCAGCCAAGATCATGCAGGGTCCACCGGGGAGCTGTTTTTT | CASSQDHAGSTGELFF
TRBD2 | TRBJ2-2 | few | TRBV29-1 | TGCAGCGTGGAACTAGCGGGAGGAAACACCGGGGAGCTGTTTTTT | CSVELAGGNTGELFF
TRBD2 | TRBJ2-1 | - | TRBV5-1 | TGCGCCAGCAGCTCAACTAGCGTCTCCTACAATGAGCAGTTCTTC | CASSSTSVSYNEQFF
- | TRBJ2-5 | - | TRBV19 | TGTGCCAGTAGTGAGGCTCTCCAAGAGACCCAGTACTTC | CASSEALQETQYF
- | TRBJ1-1 | - | TRBV19 | TGTGCCAGTAACGGGCGGGGTACGGTGAACACTGAAGCTTTCTTT | CASNGRGTVNTEAFF
- | TRBJ1-4 | - | TRBV18 | TGTGCCAGTAGATACGCAACTAATGAAAAACTGTTTTTT | CASRYATNEKLFF
TRBD2 | TRBJ2-1 | few | TRBV11-2 | TGTGCCAGCAGCTTAGATCCGAATCGGGACTACCAAAGCGGGTTCTTC | CASSLDPNRDYQSGFF
- | TRBJ2-3 | - | TRBV27 | TGTGCCAGCAGTTCCCAGGGCGGTACGCAGTATTTT | CASSSQGGTQYF
- | TRBJ1-6 | - | TRBV19 | TGTGCCAGTAGTATCGGGGGGACGCCCAATTCACCCCTCCACTTT | CASSIGGTPNSPLHF
- | TRBJ2-7 | - | TRBV9 | TGTGCCAGCAGCAGGGACACGGTGGCCTACGAGCAGTACTTC | CASSRDTVAYEQYF